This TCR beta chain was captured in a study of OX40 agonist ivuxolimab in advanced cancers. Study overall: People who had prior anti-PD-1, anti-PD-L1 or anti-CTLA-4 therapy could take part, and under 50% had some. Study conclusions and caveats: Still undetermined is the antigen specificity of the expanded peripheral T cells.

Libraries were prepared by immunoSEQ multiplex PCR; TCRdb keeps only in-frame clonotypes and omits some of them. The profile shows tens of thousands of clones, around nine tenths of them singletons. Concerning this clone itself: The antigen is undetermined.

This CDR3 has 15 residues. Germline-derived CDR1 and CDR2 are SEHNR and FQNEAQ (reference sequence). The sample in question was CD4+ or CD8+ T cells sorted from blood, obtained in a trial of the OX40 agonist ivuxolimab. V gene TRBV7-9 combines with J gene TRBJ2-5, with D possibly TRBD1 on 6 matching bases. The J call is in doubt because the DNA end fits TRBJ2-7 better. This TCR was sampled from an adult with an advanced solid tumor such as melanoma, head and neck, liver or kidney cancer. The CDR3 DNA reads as TGTGCCAGCAGCGACAGGACCGACATTGCATACGAGCAGTACTTC. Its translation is CASSDRTDIAYEQYF.